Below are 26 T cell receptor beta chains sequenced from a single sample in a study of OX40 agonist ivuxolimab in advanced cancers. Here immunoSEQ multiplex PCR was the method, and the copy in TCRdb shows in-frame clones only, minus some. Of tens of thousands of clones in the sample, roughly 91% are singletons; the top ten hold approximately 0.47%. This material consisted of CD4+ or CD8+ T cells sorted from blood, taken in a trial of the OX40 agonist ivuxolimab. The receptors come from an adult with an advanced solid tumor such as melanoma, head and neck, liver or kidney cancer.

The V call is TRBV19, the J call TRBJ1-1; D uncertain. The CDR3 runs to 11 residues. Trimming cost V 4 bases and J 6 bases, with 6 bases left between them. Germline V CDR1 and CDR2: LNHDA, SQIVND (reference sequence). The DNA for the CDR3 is TGTGCCAGTAGTAGGTCGGCTGAAGCTTTCTTT. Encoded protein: CASSRSAEAFF.

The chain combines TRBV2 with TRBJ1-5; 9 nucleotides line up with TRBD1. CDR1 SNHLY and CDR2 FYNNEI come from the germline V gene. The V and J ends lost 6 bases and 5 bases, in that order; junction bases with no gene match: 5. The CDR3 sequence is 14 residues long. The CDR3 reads CASRGGQGYQPQHF. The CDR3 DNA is TGTGCCAGCAGGGGGGGACAGGGATATCAGCCCCAGCATTTT.

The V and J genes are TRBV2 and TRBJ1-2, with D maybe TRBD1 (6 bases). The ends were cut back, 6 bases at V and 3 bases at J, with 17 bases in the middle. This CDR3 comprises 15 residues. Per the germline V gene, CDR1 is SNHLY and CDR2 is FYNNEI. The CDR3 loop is CASRPRGQGHYGYTF. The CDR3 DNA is TGTGCCAGCAGACCGCGGGGACAAGGTCACTATGGCTACACCTTC.

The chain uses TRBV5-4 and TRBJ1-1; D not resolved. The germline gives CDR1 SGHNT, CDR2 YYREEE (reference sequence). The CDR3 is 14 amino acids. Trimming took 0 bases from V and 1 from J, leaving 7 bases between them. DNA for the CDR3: TGTGCCAGCAGCTTGGGGCAGAGGAACACTGAAGCTTTCTTT. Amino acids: CASSLGQRNTEAFF.

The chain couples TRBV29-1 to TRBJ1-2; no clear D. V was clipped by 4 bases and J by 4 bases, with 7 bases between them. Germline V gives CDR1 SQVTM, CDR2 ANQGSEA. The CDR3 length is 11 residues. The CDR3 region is CSVGGSYGYTF. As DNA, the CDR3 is TGCAGCGTTGGTGGTTCCTATGGCTACACCTTC.

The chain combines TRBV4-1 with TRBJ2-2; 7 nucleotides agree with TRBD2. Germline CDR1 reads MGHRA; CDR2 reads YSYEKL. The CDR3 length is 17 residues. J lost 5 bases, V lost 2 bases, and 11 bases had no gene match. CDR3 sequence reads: CASSQMGEWGGTGELFF. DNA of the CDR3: TGCGCCAGCAGCCAAATGGGAGAGTGGGGGGGAACCGGGGAGCTGTTTTTT.

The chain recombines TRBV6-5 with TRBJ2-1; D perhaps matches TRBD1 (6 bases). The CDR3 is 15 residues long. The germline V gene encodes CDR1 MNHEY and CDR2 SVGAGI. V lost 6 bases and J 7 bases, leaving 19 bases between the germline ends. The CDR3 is CASRPTGYEENEQFF. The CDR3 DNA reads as TGTGCCAGCAGACCAACAGGGTACGAGGAGAATGAGCAGTTCTTC.

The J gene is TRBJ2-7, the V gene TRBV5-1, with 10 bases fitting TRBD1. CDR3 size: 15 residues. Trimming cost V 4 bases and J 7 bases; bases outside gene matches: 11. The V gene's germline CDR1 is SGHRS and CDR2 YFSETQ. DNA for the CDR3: TGCGCCAGCAGCCCACGGGACAGGGGTAATGAGGAGCAGTACTTC. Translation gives CASSPRDRGNEEQYF.

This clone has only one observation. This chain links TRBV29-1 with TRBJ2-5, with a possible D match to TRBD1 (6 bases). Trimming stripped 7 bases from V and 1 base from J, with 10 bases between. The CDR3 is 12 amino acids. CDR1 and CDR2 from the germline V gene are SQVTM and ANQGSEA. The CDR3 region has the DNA TGCAGCGGTACAGGGTCCCAAGAGACCCAGTACTTC. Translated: CSGTGSQETQYF. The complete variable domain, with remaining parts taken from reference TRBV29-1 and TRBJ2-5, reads SAVISQKPSRDICQRGTSLTIQCQVDSQVTMMFWYRQQPGQSLTLIATANQGSEATYESGFVIDKFPISRPNLTFSTLTVSNMSPEDSSIYLCSGTGSQETQYFGPGTRLLVL.

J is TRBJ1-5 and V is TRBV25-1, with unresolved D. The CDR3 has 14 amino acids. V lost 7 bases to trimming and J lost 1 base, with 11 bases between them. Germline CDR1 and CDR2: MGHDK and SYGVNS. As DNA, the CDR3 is TGTGCCAGCACGTCCCCGGTAAGCAATCAGCCCCAGCATTTT. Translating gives CASTSPVSNQPQHF.

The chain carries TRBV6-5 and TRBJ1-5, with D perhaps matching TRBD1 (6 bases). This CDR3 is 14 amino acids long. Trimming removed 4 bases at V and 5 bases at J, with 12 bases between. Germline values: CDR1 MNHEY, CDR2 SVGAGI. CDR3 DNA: TGTGCCAGCAGTTTTACAGGGAACGATCAGCCCCAGCATTTT. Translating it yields CASSFTGNDQPQHF.

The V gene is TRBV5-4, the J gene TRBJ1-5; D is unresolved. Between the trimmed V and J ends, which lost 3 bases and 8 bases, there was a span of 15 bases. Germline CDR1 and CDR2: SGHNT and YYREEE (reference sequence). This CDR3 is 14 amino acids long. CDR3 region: CASSSGRDREPQHF. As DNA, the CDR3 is TGTGCCAGCAGCTCGGGGAGGGATAGGGAGCCCCAGCATTTT.

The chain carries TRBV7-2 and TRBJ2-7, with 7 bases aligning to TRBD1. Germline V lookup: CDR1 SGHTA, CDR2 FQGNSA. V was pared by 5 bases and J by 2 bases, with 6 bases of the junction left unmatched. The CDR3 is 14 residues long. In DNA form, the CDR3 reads TGTGCCAGCAGCCCCCCTGGACAGGCCTACGAGCAGTACTTC. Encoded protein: CASSPPGQAYEQYF. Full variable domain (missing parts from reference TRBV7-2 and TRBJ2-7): GAGVSQSPSNKVTEKGKDVELRCDPISGHTALYWYRQSLGQGLEFLIYFQGNSAPDKSGLPSDRFSAERTGGSVSTLTIQRTQQEDSAVYLCASSPPGQAYEQYFGPGTRLTVT.

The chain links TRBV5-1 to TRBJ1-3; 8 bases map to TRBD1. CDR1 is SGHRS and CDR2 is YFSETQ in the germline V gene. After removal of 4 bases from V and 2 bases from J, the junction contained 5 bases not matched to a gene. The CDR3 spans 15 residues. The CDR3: CASSPQGATGNTIYF. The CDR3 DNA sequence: TGCGCCAGCAGCCCCCAGGGGGCCACTGGAAACACCATATATTTT.

The CDR3 DNA is TGTGCCAGCACCGAGACCCTGAGTCAGCCCCAGCATTTT. Translating it yields CASTETLSQPQHF. The chain is built from TRBV6-1 and TRBJ1-5, with no clear D. The CDR3 totals 13 residues. V was clipped by 7 bases and J by 6 bases, with 13 bases between them. Germline V gene sequence: CDR1 MNHNS, CDR2 SASEGT.

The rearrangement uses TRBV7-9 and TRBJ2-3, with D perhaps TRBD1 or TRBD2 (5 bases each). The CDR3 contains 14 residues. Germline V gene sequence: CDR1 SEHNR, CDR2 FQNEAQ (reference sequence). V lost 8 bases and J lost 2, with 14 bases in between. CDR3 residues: CASHGQGPTDTQYF. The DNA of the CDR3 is TGTGCCAGCCACGGGCAGGGACCCACAGATACGCAGTATTTT.

The DNA of the CDR3 is TGTGCCAGCAGCCTCGGGGGCCGAAATAGGGGGGCCCAGTACTTC. As protein: CASSLGGRNRGAQYF. V usage is TRBV5-4 and J usage is TRBJ2-5; tentatively, D is TRBD1 or TRBD2 (6 bases each). The CDR3 contains 15 residues. With 4 bases removed from V and 9 bases from J, the gap between germline ends came to 22 bases. CDR1 SGHNT and CDR2 YYREEE come from the germline V gene (reference sequence). The full variable domain, completed using reference TRBV5-4 and TRBJ2-5, is ETGVTQSPTHLIKTRGQQVTLRCSSQSGHNTVSWYQQALGQGPQFIFQYYREEENGRGNFPPRFSGLQFPNYSSELNVNALELDDSALYLCASSLGGRNRGAQYFGPGTRLLVL.

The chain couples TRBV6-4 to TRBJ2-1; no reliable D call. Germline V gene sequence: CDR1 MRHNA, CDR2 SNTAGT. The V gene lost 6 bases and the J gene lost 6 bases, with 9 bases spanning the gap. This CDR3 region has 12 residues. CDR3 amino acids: CASSPDGNEQFF. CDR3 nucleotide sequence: TGTGCCAGCAGCCCCGACGGCAATGAGCAGTTCTTC.

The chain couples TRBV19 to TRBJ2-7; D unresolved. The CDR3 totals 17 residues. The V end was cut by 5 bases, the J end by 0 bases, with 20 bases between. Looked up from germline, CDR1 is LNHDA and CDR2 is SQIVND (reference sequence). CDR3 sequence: CASSQRAPAALSYEQYF. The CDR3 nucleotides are TGTGCCAGTAGTCAAAGGGCCCCCGCAGCCCTCTCCTACGAGCAGTACTTC.

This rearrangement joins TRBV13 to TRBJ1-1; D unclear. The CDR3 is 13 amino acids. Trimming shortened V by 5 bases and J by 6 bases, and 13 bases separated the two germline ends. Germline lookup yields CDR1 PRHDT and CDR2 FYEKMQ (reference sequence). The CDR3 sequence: CASSAQRRAEAFF. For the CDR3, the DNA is TGTGCCAGCAGCGCTCAACGAAGGGCTGAAGCTTTCTTT.

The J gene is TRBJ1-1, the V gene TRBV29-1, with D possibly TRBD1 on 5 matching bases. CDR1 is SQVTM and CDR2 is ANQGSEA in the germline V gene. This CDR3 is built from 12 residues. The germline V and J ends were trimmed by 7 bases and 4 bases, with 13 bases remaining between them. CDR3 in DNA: TGCAGCGCCAAGACCCAGGGCACTGAAGCTTTCTTT. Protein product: CSAKTQGTEAFF.

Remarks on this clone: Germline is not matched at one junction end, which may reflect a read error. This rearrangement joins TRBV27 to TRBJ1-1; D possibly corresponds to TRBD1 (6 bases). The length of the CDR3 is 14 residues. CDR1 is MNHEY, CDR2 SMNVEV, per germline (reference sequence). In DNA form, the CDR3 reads TGTGCCAGCGGAGGCCGGGCAGGGGTTGGGGTAGGGCTCTTT. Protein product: CASGGRAGVGVGLF.

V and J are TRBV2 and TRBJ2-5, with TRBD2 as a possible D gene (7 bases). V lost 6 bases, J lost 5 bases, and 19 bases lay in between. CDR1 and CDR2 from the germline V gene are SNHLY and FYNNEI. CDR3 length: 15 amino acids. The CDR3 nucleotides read TGTGCCAGCAGGGAGACTAGTGGGGGGGCGGAGACCCAGTACTTC. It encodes CASRETSGGAETQYF.

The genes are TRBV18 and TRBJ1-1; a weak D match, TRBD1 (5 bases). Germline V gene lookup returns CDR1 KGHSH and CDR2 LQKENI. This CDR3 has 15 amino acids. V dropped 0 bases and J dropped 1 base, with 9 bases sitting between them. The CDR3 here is CASSPPNRKNTEAFF. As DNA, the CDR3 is TGTGCCAGCTCACCACCTAACAGGAAGAACACTGAAGCTTTCTTT.

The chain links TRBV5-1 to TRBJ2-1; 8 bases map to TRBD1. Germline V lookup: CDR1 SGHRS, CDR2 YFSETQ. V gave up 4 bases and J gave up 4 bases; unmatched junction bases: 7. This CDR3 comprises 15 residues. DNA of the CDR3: TGCGCCAGCAGCGGACGGACAGGGATATACAATGAGCAGTTCTTC. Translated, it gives CASSGRTGIYNEQFF.

The CDR3 region is CASRPGGGNEQFF. The CDR3 coding sequence is TGCGCCAGCAGACCTGGTGGGGGGAATGAGCAGTTCTTC. The chain recombines TRBV10-1 with TRBJ2-1, with a tentative D call TRBD2 (6 bases). This CDR3 spans 13 amino acids. Germline CDR1 and CDR2: WNHNN and SYGVQD (reference sequence). Trimming took off 6 bases at V and 7 bases at J, with 13 bases between the two ends.